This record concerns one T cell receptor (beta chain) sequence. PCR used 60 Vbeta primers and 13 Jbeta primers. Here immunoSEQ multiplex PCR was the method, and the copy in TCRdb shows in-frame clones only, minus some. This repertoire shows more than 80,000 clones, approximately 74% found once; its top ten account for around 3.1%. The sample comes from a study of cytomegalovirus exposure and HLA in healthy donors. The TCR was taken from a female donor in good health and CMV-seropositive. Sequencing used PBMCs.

The CDR3 sequence is CASSLEWGADTQYF. The DNA of the CDR3 is TGTGCCAGCAGCCTAGAGTGGGGAGCAGATACGCAGTATTTT. The genes are TRBV7-9 and TRBJ2-3, with D perhaps matching TRBD2 (5 bases). The V end lost 5 bases, the J end lost 4 bases, and 13 bases lay between the germline ends. Germline V gene lookup returns CDR1 SEHNR and CDR2 FQNEAQ (reference sequence). The CDR3 contains 14 residues. Full variable domain (outside the CDR3, taken from reference TRBV7-9 and TRBJ2-3): DTGVSQNPRHKITKRGQNVTFRCDPISEHNRLYWYRQTLGQGPEFLTYFQNEAQLEKSRLLSDRFSAERPKGSFSTLEIQRTEQGDSAMYLCASSLEWGADTQYFGPGTRLTVL.